These 22 T cell receptor beta chains originate from one sample sequenced in a study of response to subunit inactivated influenza vaccine. TCRdb ran MiXCR on the RT-PCR reads and lists one entry per CDR3 protein. The data show 500,000 to 600,000 distinct CDR3 sequences, 15% to 20% seen once. The sequenced sample was CD4+ T cells sorted from PBMCs, obtained about 23 months after vaccination. These TCRs come from a man aged 50 to 69 who received an inactivated influenza vaccine.

Many counts were recorded for this clonotype. This chain connects TRBV7-2 to TRBJ2-3; no reliable D call. The germline V and J ends were trimmed by 5 bases and 2 bases, with 8 bases remaining between them. The CDR3 sequence is 13 residues long. Germline-derived CDR1 and CDR2 are SGHTA and FQGNSA. The CDR3 is CASSLGFTDTQYF. Here the CDR3 DNA reads TGTGCCAGCAGCCTGGGGTTCACAGATACGCAGTATTTT.

This clonotype has a single count. The rearrangement links TRBV7-9 to TRBJ2-1; D unclear. The germline gives CDR1 SEHNR, CDR2 FQNEAQ (reference sequence). CDR3 length equals 14 residues. V lost 7 bases and J lost 5, with 15 bases in between. CDR3 region: CASNLSPGNNEQFF. CDR3 bases: TGTGCCAGCAACCTTAGCCCAGGAAACAATGAGCAGTTCTTC.

In this sample, this clonotype turned up many times. The V and J genes are TRBV2 and TRBJ2-1; D is undetermined. V lost 7 bases and J 4 bases, leaving 11 bases between the germline ends. The CDR3 has 13 amino acids. From germline, CDR1 is SNHLY and CDR2 FYNNEI. In DNA, the CDR3 is TGTGCCAGCACACGACTCCTTTACAATGAGCAGTTCTTC. Amino acids: CASTRLLYNEQFF. Together with reference TRBV2 and TRBJ2-1, the CDR3 gives the full variable domain: EPEVTQTPSHQVTQMGQEVILRCVPISNHLYFYWYRQILGQKVEFLVSFYNNEISEKSEIFDDQFSVERPDGSNFTLKIRSTKLEDSAMYFCASTRLLYNEQFFGPGTRLTVL.

This clonotype was recorded at least ten times. The genes are TRBV18 and TRBJ2-1, with TRBD2 identical over 8 bases. Germline V lookup: CDR1 KGHSH, CDR2 LQKENI. V trimming: 2 bases; J trimming: 7 bases; junction bases outside the gene matches: 4. The length of the CDR3 is 14 residues. CDR3 amino acids: CASSPWGGRNEQFF. The CDR3 DNA is TGTGCCAGCTCACCATGGGGCGGGAGGAATGAGCAGTTCTTC.

The CDR3 DNA reads as TGTGCCACTGCCGGTAGCGGGAGTTACAATGAGCAGTTCTTC. Protein sequence: CATAGSGSYNEQFF. This rearrangement joins TRBV27 to TRBJ2-1; 9 bases align to TRBD2. The CDR3 loop spans 14 amino acids. Germline values: CDR1 MNHEY, CDR2 SMNVEV (reference sequence). After removal of 10 bases from V and 4 bases from J, the junction contained 8 bases not matched to a gene.

This sequence joins TRBV5-1 and TRBJ2-3; D possibly uses TRBD1 or TRBD2 (5 bases each). The CDR3 is 17 amino acids. V was clipped by 0 bases and J by 7 bases, with 21 bases between them. Germline assignment: CDR1 SGHRS and CDR2 YFSETQ. The CDR3 DNA reads as TGCGCCAGCAGCTTGGGGCCCTCGGGGCTCATGGAGCATACGCAGTATTTT. This translates into CASSLGPSGLMEHTQYF.

The V gene is TRBV5-1, the J gene TRBJ2-1; D is unclear. CDR3 length: 13 amino acids. In germline, CDR1 is SGHRS, CDR2 YFSETQ. V was clipped by 4 bases and J by 3 bases, with 8 bases between them. The CDR3 DNA is TGCGCCAGCAGCCCGGACCACTACAATGAGCAGTTCTTC. As protein: CASSPDHYNEQFF.

At least ten counts were recorded for this clonotype. This CDR3 is CSVGAGGSSYEQYF. The CDR3 bases are TGCAGCGTTGGGGCTGGCGGGAGTTCCTACGAGCAGTACTTC. This sequence joins TRBV29-1 and TRBJ2-7; 7 positions match TRBD2. There are 14 residues in the CDR3. Germline V lookup: CDR1 SQVTM, CDR2 ANQGSEA. V lost 4 bases and J lost 1; bases outside the gene matches: 7.

V gene TRBV16 combines with J gene TRBJ1-4, with D unresolved. The germline V and J ends were trimmed by 4 bases and 5 bases, with 20 bases remaining between them. The CDR3 covers 17 residues. Germline V gives CDR1 KGHSY, CDR2 FQNENV. The CDR3 reads CASSPISQGSLNEKLFF. CDR3 in DNA: TGTGCCAGCAGCCCAATAAGTCAAGGGAGTTTGAATGAAAAACTGTTTTTT.

This clonotype was seen a handful of times. This chain connects TRBV12-3 or TRBV12-4 to TRBJ2-5; D is unresolved. CDR3 length: 12 residues. Trimming took 0 bases from V and 6 from J, leaving 5 bases between them. CDR3 protein: CASSLAGKTQYF. The CDR3 DNA reads TGTGCCAGCAGTTTAGCGGGAAAGACCCAGTACTTC.

This clonotype appeared a few times. The chain recombines TRBV12-3 or TRBV12-4 with TRBJ2-3; possibly TRBD1 or TRBD2 for D (6 bases each). The CDR3 runs 16 residues. Trimming cost V 3 bases and J 0 bases, with 13 bases left between them. The DNA of the CDR3 is TGTGCCAGCAGTTTTGTCTCGGGGGCGAGCACAGATACGCAGTATTTT. This gives the protein CASSFVSGASTDTQYF.

The V gene is TRBV18, the J gene TRBJ2-2; perhaps TRBD2 as D (6 bases). The CDR3 is 16 residues long. The V end was cut by 3 bases, the J end by 0 bases, with 11 bases between. Germline V gives CDR1 KGHSH, CDR2 LQKENI. The CDR3 loop is CASSPTGTPNTGELFF. The DNA of the CDR3 is TGTGCCAGCTCACCTACCGGGACTCCGAACACCGGGGAGCTGTTTTTT.

This clonotype was observed many times. The chain joins TRBV7-8 to TRBJ1-6; TRBD1 matches 7 bases. The V gene end was trimmed by 1 base and the J gene end by 6 bases; junction bases not matched to a gene: 9. The germline V gene encodes CDR1 SGHVS and CDR2 FQNEAQ. This CDR3 is built from 17 residues. This CDR3 reads CASSLVVATGVNSPLHF. CDR3 sequence (DNA): TGTGCCAGCAGCTTAGTCGTTGCAACAGGGGTTAATTCACCCCTCCACTTT.

A few counts support this clonotype. The gene calls are TRBV7-6 and TRBJ2-1; D remains ambiguous. The V gene's germline CDR1 is SGHVS and CDR2 FNYEAQ. The CDR3 is 15 amino acids. Trimming took off 0 bases at V and 2 bases at J, with 8 bases between the two ends. For the CDR3, the DNA is TGTGCCAGCAGCTTAGCATCCGCCCCCTACAATGAGCAGTTCTTC. Amino acid sequence: CASSLASAPYNEQFF.

The chain is built from TRBV20-1 and TRBJ2-1, with 9 bases aligning to TRBD2. This CDR3 is 16 amino acids long. In germline, CDR1 is DFQATT, CDR2 SNEGSKA (reference sequence). V was clipped by 0 bases and J by 10 bases; unmatched bases: 13. CDR3 protein: CSARDEGGRAIREQFF. The CDR3 nucleotides are TGCAGTGCTAGAGATGAGGGCGGGAGGGCCATCCGCGAGCAGTTCTTC.

This sequence joins TRBV4-2 and TRBJ2-7; 7 bases agree with TRBD1. The CDR3 is 15 amino acids. V was clipped by 3 bases and J by 3 bases; unmatched bases: 8. Germline V CDR1 and CDR2: LGHNA, YNFKEQ. The DNA for the CDR3 is TGTGCCAGCAGCCAGGCCGGGACAGCTAACTACGAGCAGTACTTC. Translating gives CASSQAGTANYEQYF.

The V and J genes are TRBV5-1 and TRBJ1-6, with 7 bases aligning to TRBD1. Losses at the gene ends were 0 bases for V and 7 bases for J; bases not matched to a gene: 4. From germline, CDR1 is SGHRS and CDR2 YFSETQ. CDR3 length: 15 amino acids. CDR3 residues: CASSLDRGYNSPLHF. CDR3 nucleotide sequence: TGCGCCAGCAGCTTGGACAGGGGATACAATTCACCCCTCCACTTT.

V gene TRBV2 combines with J gene TRBJ2-5, with unresolved D. Germline lookup yields CDR1 SNHLY and CDR2 FYNNEI. The ends were cut back, 1 base at V and 5 bases at J, with 14 bases in the middle. This CDR3 comprises 15 residues. The CDR3 sequence: CASSEEGLSRETQYF. CDR3 nucleotide sequence: TGTGCCAGCAGTGAAGAAGGTCTTAGTCGGGAGACCCAGTACTTC. Combining the CDR3 with reference TRBV2 and TRBJ2-5 gives the whole variable domain EPEVTQTPSHQVTQMGQEVILRCVPISNHLYFYWYRQILGQKVEFLVSFYNNEISEKSEIFDDQFSVERPDGSNFTLKIRSTKLEDSAMYFCASSEEGLSRETQYFGPGTRLLVL.

This clonotype was seen a handful of times. The chain carries TRBV5-6 and TRBJ1-6; 7 bases align to TRBD1. The ends lost 4 bases at V and 7 bases at J; junction bases unmatched: 8. Germline V lookup: CDR1 SGHDT, CDR2 YYEEEE. This CDR3 is 15 amino acids long. The CDR3 nucleotides read TGTGCCAGCAGCATGAACAGGGGTTGGAATTCACCCCTCCACTTT. Translation: CASSMNRGWNSPLHF. Full variable domain (rest looked up from reference TRBV5-6 and TRBJ1-6): DAGVTQSPTHLIKTRGQQVTLRCSPKSGHDTVSWYQQALGQGPQFIFQYYEEEERQRGNFPDRFSGHQFPNYSSELNVNALLLGDSALYLCASSMNRGWNSPLHFGNGTRLTVT.

As to this clonotype: The junction differs from germline at one of its ends, possibly a read error. The CDR3 sequence is CASRTGTGTLSNRPQHF. CDR3 nucleotide sequence: TGTGCCAGTAGAACCGGGACAGGGACCCTTAGCAATCGGCCCCAGCATTTT. The chain couples TRBV19 to TRBJ1-5; 9 nucleotides match TRBD1. CDR1 and CDR2 (germline): LNHDA, SQIVND (reference sequence). The CDR3 contains 17 residues.

The V gene is TRBV20-1, the J gene TRBJ2-3; no reliable D call. V dropped 0 bases and J dropped 6 bases, with 16 bases sitting between them. The CDR3 loop spans 15 amino acids. CDR1 and CDR2 from the germline V gene are DFQATT and SNEGSKA (reference sequence). CDR3 sequence: CSAREDVGLGDTQYF. The DNA for the CDR3 is TGCAGTGCTAGAGAGGATGTTGGGCTGGGGGATACGCAGTATTTT.

This clonotype occurred a few times. V gene TRBV5-6 combines with J gene TRBJ2-4; tentative D call: TRBD2 (5 bases). The CDR3 loop spans 15 amino acids. The V and J ends lost 4 bases and 2 bases respectively, with 13 bases between them. Germline CDR1 is SGHDT and CDR2 is YYEEEE. Here the CDR3 DNA reads TGTGCCAGCAGCCCACGGACCGGGACCAAAAACATTCAGTACTTC. This sequence encodes CASSPRTGTKNIQYF.